One and the same sample provided the 29 T cell receptor beta chains below, sequenced in a study of human CD8 memory T cell subsets. Preparation of the TCR beta libraries relied on UMI-labeled 5' RACE. TCRdb re-called the 5' RACE reads; one entry per CDR3 protein, DNA not given. The sample's table shows over 5,500 distinct CDR3 sequences. The sequencing input was CD8+ T cells from PBMCs. Receptors originate from a human donor in good health.

By frequency, this clonotype registers medium-sized. The rearrangement uses TRBV29-1 and TRBJ2-1; TCRdb's D call, TRBD1, is unchecked because there is no DNA. CDR3 size: 14 residues. Germline CDR1 is SQVTM and CDR2 is ANQGSEA. CDR3 sequence reads: CSVNPGGSYNEQFF.

This clonotype shows up as medium-sized by frequency. The chain uses TRBV7-6 and TRBJ1-1. There are 14 residues in the CDR3. Germline-derived CDR1 and CDR2 are SGHVS and FNYEAQ. CDR3 sequence: CASSLALTGTEAFF.

Its frequency marks this clonotype as medium-sized. The chain links TRBV29-1 to TRBJ2-7. Germline CDR1 SQVTM, CDR2 ANQGSEA. The CDR3 runs 11 residues. CDR3: CSVEKAYGQYF.

This clonotype counts as medium-sized by frequency. J is TRBJ2-7 and V is TRBV7-6; lacking DNA, the TRBD1 call made by TCRdb goes unchecked. This CDR3 spans 12 amino acids. Germline V lookup: CDR1 SGHVS, CDR2 FNYEAQ. Here the CDR3 reads CASSSEGVEQYF. Looking up the rest from reference TRBV7-6 and TRBJ2-7 gives the full variable domain: GAGVSQSPRYKVTKRGQDVALRCDPISGHVSLYWYRQALGQGPEFLTYFNYEAQQDKSGLPNDRFSAERPEGSISTLTIQRTEQRDSAMYRCASSSEGVEQYFGPGTRLTVT.

By frequency, this clonotype is medium-sized (0.01 to 0.1%). This chain uses TRBV20-1 with TRBJ2-7; TCRdb returns TRBD2, unconfirmable since there is no DNA. CDR3 length: 15 residues. The V gene's germline CDR1 is DFQATT and CDR2 SNEGSKA (reference sequence). CDR3 region: CSARDWDSFSYEQYF.

This clonotype is deemed medium-sized by its frequency. The chain links TRBV29-1 to TRBJ2-7; the D call from TCRdb, TRBD1, cannot be confirmed without DNA. This CDR3 is 13 amino acids long. Germline CDR1 is SQVTM and CDR2 is ANQGSEA. CDR3 protein: CSVSFGTAYEQYF.

Judged by frequency, this clonotype is medium-sized. The gene calls are TRBV29-1 and TRBJ2-2; absent DNA, TCRdb's TRBD1 call cannot be checked. Germline V gene data show CDR1 as SQVTM and CDR2 as ANQGSEA. The CDR3 has 14 amino acids. The CDR3: CSVSTGSGTGELFF.

This clonotype is deemed medium-sized by its frequency. Here the CDR3 reads CASRQGTGELFF. J is TRBJ2-2 and V is TRBV10-2; the D call from TCRdb, TRBD1, cannot be confirmed without DNA. The germline V gene encodes CDR1 WSHSY and CDR2 SAAADI. The CDR3 has 12 residues.

This chain joins TRBV19 and TRBJ2-1; there is no DNA to check the TCRdb D call of TRBD2. Germline-derived CDR1 and CDR2 are LNHDA and SQIVND (reference sequence). This CDR3 spans 12 amino acids. The CDR3 protein is CASGAGSSEQFF.

Judged by frequency, this clonotype is medium-sized. The V gene is TRBV19, the J gene TRBJ2-7; TCRdb's D gene call, TRBD1, goes unchecked for lack of DNA. The V gene's germline CDR1 is LNHDA and CDR2 SQIVND (reference sequence). This CDR3 has 14 residues. CDR3 protein: CASSIQVPGGEQYF.

The CDR3 spells CSAPTSGGTYEQYF. This chain connects TRBV20-1 to TRBJ2-7; TCRdb lists TRBD2, though no DNA is available to test this call. Germline CDR1 and CDR2: DFQATT and SNEGSKA (reference sequence). The CDR3 runs 14 residues.

V is TRBV30 and J is TRBJ2-7. The CDR3 spans 14 residues. CDR1 is GTSNPN, CDR2 SVGIG, per germline (reference sequence). The chain's CDR3 is CAWSGEQLPHEQYF.

This clonotype is medium-sized by frequency. V and J are TRBV7-9 and TRBJ2-1; TCRdb lists TRBD2, though no DNA is available to test this call. The germline V gene has CDR1 SEHNR and CDR2 FQNEAQ (reference sequence). The CDR3 runs 15 residues. CDR3 amino acids: CASSFFAGARDEQFF.

CDR3 sequence: CASSQPQNEQFF. The chain links TRBV19 to TRBJ2-1. Germline CDR1 reads LNHDA; CDR2 reads SQIVND (reference sequence). The CDR3 is 12 amino acids. Based on the CDR3 plus reference TRBV19 and TRBJ2-1, the full variable domain is DGGITQSPKYLFRKEGQNVTLSCEQNLNHDAMYWYRQDPGQGLRLIYYSQIVNDFQKGDIAEGYSVSREKKESFPLTVTSAQKNPTAFYLCASSQPQNEQFFGPGTRLTVL.

This clonotype counts as medium-sized by frequency. This chain uses TRBV29-1 with TRBJ2-3; TCRdb reports TRBD1, a call that lacks DNA to check it against. This CDR3 comprises 18 residues. CDR1 and CDR2 from the germline V gene are SQVTM and ANQGSEA. The CDR3 loop reads CSVAGTGTFGSTGDTQYF.

This clonotype is labeled medium-sized based on frequency. This rearrangement joins TRBV5-6 to TRBJ2-3. CDR1 and CDR2 from the germline V gene are SGHDT and YYEEEE. There are 14 residues in the CDR3. The CDR3: CASSSGLAADTQYF.

This chain connects TRBV20-1 to TRBJ2-1; TCRdb lists TRBD2, though no DNA is available to test this call. Germline V gene lookup returns CDR1 DFQATT and CDR2 SNEGSKA (reference sequence). CDR3 length: 15 residues. CDR3 sequence: CSARALHLQYNEQFF.

This chain uses TRBV7-8 with TRBJ2-3; absent DNA, TCRdb's TRBD2 call cannot be checked. Germline V CDR1 and CDR2: SGHVS, FQNEAQ. CDR3 length equals 20 residues. CDR3: CASSFFSASGRPAVGDTQYF.

The gene calls are TRBV9 and TRBJ2-1. This CDR3 has 16 residues. Germline V gene lookup returns CDR1 SGDLS and CDR2 YYNGEE. CDR3: CASSVADGSSYNEQFF.

This clonotype is called medium-sized based on its frequency. The chain links TRBV7-9 to TRBJ2-7; checking the TCRdb D call of TRBD1 is not possible without DNA. The length of the CDR3 is 14 residues. The germline CDR1 and CDR2 sequences are SEHNR and FQNEAQ (reference sequence). The CDR3 spells CASSARTDHYEQYF.

This clonotype is identified as medium-sized from frequency. The rearrangement uses TRBV29-1 and TRBJ1-4. Germline assignment: CDR1 SQVTM and CDR2 ANQGSEA. This CDR3 spans 12 amino acids. The CDR3 spells CSVAAFGERLFF.

The chain carries TRBV7-9 and TRBJ2-3; without DNA, the TCRdb call of TRBD2 cannot be checked. CDR1 is SEHNR and CDR2 is FQNEAQ in the germline V gene (reference sequence). The CDR3 spans 18 residues. The CDR3 reads CASSPITLAGGPTDTQYF.

This clonotype is deemed medium-sized by its frequency. The rearrangement links TRBV29-1 to TRBJ2-7; TCRdb outputs TRBD1, but without DNA this stays unchecked. Germline assignment: CDR1 SQVTM and CDR2 ANQGSEA. This CDR3 has 11 residues. The CDR3 protein is CSVDGGYEQYF.

The chain recombines TRBV18 with TRBJ1-1; TCRdb's D call of TRBD1 is untestable without DNA. CDR1 is KGHSH and CDR2 is LQKENI in the germline V gene. The CDR3 has 13 residues. The CDR3 sequence: CASTEGGGTEAFF.

The genes are TRBV2 and TRBJ2-3; TCRdb returns TRBD2, unconfirmable since there is no DNA. This CDR3 comprises 16 residues. Germline values: CDR1 SNHLY, CDR2 FYNNEI. The CDR3 sequence: CASSDGTGGPTDTQYF.

This sequence joins TRBV6-6 and TRBJ2-7. CDR1 is MNHNY and CDR2 is SVGAGI in the germline V gene (reference sequence). The CDR3 totals 13 residues. The CDR3: CASSYSAGYEQYF.

This clonotype counts as medium-sized by frequency. The genes are TRBV12-3 or TRBV12-4 and TRBJ1-1. The CDR3 covers 15 residues. The chain's CDR3 is CASSLEIEMNTEAFF.

The chain is built from TRBV3-1 and TRBJ2-7; TCRdb outputs TRBD2, but without DNA this stays unchecked. This CDR3 is 17 amino acids long. Germline loops: CDR1 LGHDT, CDR2 YNNKEL (reference sequence). CDR3 sequence reads: CASSPATLRAGRYEQYF.

The chain employs TRBV3-1 and TRBJ2-3; the D call from TCRdb, TRBD2, cannot be confirmed without DNA. Germline values: CDR1 LGHDT, CDR2 YNNKEL (reference sequence). This CDR3 has 21 residues. CDR3 region: CASSHPEGVGSAPLRTDTQYF.